This TCR beta chain is from a study of cytomegalovirus exposure and HLA in healthy donors. Study summary: Early released data comprised around 79 million unique TCRs from HLA-typed donors. Study conclusions and caveats: Many donors shared some public TCRs, even though most TCR sequences were rare. The investigators catalogued under 200 TCR beta chains as cytomegalovirus-associated.

This clone was recorded only once. Its antigen is not known. The PCR had 60 Vbeta and 13 Jbeta primers. Some clones are missing from TCRdb's copy, which holds only in-frame ones; the method was immunoSEQ multiplex PCR. The sample consists of some 220,000 clones, about 89% of them appearing once. The germline CDR1 and CDR2 sequences are SGHTS and YDEGEE. This CDR3 region has 15 residues. Trimming removed 1 base at V and 6 bases at J, with 14 bases between. The source material was PBMCs. The receptor's source is a woman younger than 35 in good health and CMV-seronegative. The chain links TRBV5-8 to TRBJ2-1, with D maybe TRBD1 (7 bases). CDR3 sequence (DNA): TGTGCCAGCAGCTTGTCCCAGGGGGGTATCAATGAGCAGTTCTTC. Protein: CASSLSQGGINEQFF.